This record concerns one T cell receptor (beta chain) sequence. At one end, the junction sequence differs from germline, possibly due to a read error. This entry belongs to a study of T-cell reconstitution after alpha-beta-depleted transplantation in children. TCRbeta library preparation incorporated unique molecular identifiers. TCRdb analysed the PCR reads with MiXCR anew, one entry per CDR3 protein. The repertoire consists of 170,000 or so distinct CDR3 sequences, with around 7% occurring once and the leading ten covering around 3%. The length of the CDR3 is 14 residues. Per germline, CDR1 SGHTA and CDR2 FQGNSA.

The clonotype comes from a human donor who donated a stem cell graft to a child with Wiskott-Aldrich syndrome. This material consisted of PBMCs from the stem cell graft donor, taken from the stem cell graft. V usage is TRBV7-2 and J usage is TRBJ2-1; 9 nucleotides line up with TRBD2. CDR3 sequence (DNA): TGTGCCAGCAGCCTAGCGGGGTTAACCAATGAGCAGTTCTTC. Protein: CASSLAGLTNEQFF.